The 5 T cell receptor beta chains reported below all come from one sample, sequenced in a study of CD8 T cells in Susac syndrome. Random-hexamer reverse transcription was applied to about 0.5 to 1 ug RNA. One entry per CDR3 protein results from TCRdb running MiXCR on the immunoSEQ multiplex PCR reads. The sample shows approximately 150,000 distinct CDR3 sequences, roughly 94% of them seen only once. Sequenced sample: CD4+ T cells from PBMCs. These TCRs come from a human donor with multiple sclerosis.

The genes are TRBV19 and TRBJ1-2; no reliable D call. This CDR3 comprises 14 residues. V lost 3 bases and J 5 bases, leaving 13 bases between the germline ends. Germline CDR1 LNHDA, CDR2 SQIVND (reference sequence). The CDR3 loop reads CASSMSTDQYGYTF. CDR3 coding DNA: TGTGCCAGTAGTATGTCGACGGATCAGTATGGCTACACCTTC.

The chain joins TRBV30 to TRBJ2-4; the D gene could be TRBD1 or TRBD2 (5 bases each). The CDR3 contains 12 residues. V was shortened by 5 bases and J by 7 bases, with 12 bases between the two germline ends. The V gene's germline CDR1 is GTSNPN and CDR2 SVGIG (reference sequence). CDR3: CAWGGPGNIQYF. CDR3 sequence (DNA): TGTGCCTGGGGGGGTCCGGGGAACATTCAGTACTTC.

The rearrangement joins TRBV3-1 to TRBJ1-5, with D unclear. The CDR3 extends over 14 amino acids. CDR1 is LGHDT, CDR2 YNNKEL, per germline (reference sequence). Trimming pared 4 bases from V and 0 bases from J, leaving 7 bases between. The CDR3 protein is CASSPRFSNQPQHF. The CDR3, as DNA: TGTGCCAGCAGCCCCAGGTTTAGCAATCAGCCCCAGCATTTT.

The chain employs TRBV28 and TRBJ2-3, with D perhaps matching TRBD2 (5 bases). V was clipped by 2 bases and J by 5 bases, with 17 bases between them. The germline V gene encodes CDR1 MDHEN and CDR2 SYDVKM. This CDR3 region has 16 residues. The CDR3 sequence: CASSLADHLGGDTQYF. The CDR3 coding sequence is TGTGCCAGCAGTTTAGCTGATCACCTTGGAGGAGATACGCAGTATTTT.

The chain recombines TRBV20-1 with TRBJ2-5; D remains unclear. Trimming removed 1 base at V and 5 bases at J, with 17 bases between. The CDR3 runs 15 residues. Germline-derived CDR1 and CDR2 are DFQATT and SNEGSKA (reference sequence). The CDR3 DNA is TGCAGTGCTAGAGTGATCATGATAGGTCGGGAGACCCAGTACTTC. Protein sequence: CSARVIMIGRETQYF.